This paragraph covers one T cell receptor (beta chain) sequence. This sample is part of a study of blood T cell repertoires in COVID-19. Across the study: Acute and convalescent COVID-19 samples came from the United States, Italy and Spain. PBMCs, B-cell-depleted T cells, or T cells provided the cDNA or gDNA that made up the material.

This CDR3 contains 13 residues. The ends were cut back, 5 bases at V and 8 bases at J, with 13 bases in the middle. Germline V gives CDR1 SNHLY, CDR2 FYNNEI. In the original workflow: Reference gene primer amplification gave nucleated cell count estimates. The protocol was immunoSEQ multiplex PCR, while the TCRdb copy is restricted to in-frame clones and leaves out a portion. V, J and clone size are those of that table, while D and trimming were read from the DNA. Of some 300,000 clones in the sample, just under 85% are singletons; the top ten hold around 4.1%. Sequencing was carried out using peripheral blood. The J gene is TRBJ1-3, the V gene TRBV2, with unresolved D. The TCR comes from a woman in her forties or fifties with active or convalescent COVID-19. DNA for the CDR3: TGTGCCAGCAGTAAGGATACAGTATACACCATATATTTT. Translated, it gives CASSKDTVYTIYF.